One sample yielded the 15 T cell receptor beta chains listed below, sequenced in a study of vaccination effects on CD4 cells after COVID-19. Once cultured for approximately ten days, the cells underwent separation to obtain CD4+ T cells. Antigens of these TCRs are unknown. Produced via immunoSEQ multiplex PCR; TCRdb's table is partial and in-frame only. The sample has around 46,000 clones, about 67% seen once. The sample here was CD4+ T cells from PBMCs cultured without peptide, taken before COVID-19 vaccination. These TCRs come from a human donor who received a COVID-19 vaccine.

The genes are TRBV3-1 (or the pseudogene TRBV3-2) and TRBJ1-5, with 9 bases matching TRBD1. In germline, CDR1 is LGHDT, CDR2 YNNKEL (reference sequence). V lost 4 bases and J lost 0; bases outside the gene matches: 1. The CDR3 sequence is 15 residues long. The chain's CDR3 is CASSLQGASNQPQHF. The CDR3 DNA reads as TGTGCCAGCAGCCTACAGGGGGCTAGCAATCAGCCCCAGCATTTT.

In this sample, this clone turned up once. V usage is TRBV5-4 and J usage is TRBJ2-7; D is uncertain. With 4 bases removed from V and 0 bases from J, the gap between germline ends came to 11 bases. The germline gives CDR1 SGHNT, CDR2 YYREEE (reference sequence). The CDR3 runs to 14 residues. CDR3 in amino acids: CASSLGPSSYEQYF. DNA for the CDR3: TGTGCCAGCAGCCTTGGACCGAGCTCCTACGAGCAGTACTTC.

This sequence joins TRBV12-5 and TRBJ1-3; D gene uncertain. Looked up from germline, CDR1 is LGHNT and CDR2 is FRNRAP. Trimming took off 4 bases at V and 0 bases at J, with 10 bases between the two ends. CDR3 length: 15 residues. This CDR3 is CASGSEAISGNTIYF. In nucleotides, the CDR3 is TGTGCTAGTGGTTCCGAGGCTATCTCTGGAAACACCATATATTTT.

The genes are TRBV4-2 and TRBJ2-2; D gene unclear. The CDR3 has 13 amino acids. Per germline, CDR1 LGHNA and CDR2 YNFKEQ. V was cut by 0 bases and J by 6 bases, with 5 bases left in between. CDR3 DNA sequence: TGTGCCAGCAGCCAAGATTTAGCCGGGGAGCTGTTTTTT. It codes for CASSQDLAGELFF.

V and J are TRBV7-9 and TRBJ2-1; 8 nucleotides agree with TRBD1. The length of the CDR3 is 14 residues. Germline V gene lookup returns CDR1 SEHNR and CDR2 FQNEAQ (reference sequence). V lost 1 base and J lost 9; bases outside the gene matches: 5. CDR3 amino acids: CASSLGAGGGEQFF. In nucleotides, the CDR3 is TGTGCCAGCAGCTTAGGGGCAGGGGGCGGTGAGCAGTTCTTC.

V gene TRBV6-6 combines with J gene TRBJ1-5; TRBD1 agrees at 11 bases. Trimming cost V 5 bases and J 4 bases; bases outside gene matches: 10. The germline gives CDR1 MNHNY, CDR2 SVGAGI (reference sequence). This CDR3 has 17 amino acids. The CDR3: CASSPGGTGGSNQPQHF. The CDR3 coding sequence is TGTGCCAGCAGTCCGGGCGGGACAGGGGGTAGTAATCAGCCCCAGCATTTT.

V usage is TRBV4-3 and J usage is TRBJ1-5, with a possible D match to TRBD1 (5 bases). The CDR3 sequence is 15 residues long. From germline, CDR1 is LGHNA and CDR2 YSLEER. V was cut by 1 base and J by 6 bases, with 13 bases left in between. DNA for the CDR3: TGCGCCAGCAGCCAAGTCCGAGGTGGGGGTCAGCCCCAGCATTTT. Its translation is CASSQVRGGGQPQHF.

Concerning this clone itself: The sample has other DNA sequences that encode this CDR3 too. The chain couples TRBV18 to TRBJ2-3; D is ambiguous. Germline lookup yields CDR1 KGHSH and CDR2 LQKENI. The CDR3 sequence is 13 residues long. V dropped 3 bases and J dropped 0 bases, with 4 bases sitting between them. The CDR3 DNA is TGTGCCAGCTCACCCCCTAGCACAGATACGCAGTATTTT. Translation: CASSPPSTDTQYF.

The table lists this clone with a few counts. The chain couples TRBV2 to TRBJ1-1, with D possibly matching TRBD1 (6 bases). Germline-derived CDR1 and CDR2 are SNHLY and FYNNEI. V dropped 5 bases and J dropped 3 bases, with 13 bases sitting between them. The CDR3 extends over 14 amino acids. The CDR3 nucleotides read TGTGCCAGCAGTTCACAGGGTATTGACACTGAAGCTTTCTTT. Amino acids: CASSSQGIDTEAFF.

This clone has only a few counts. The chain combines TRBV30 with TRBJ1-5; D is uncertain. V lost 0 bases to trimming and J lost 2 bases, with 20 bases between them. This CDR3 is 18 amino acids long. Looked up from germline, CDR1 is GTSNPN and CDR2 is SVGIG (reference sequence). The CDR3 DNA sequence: TGTGCCTGGAGTGTACTCTCGGGGAGAGGGATTGGCAATCAGCCCCAGCATTTT. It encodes CAWSVLSGRGIGNQPQHF.

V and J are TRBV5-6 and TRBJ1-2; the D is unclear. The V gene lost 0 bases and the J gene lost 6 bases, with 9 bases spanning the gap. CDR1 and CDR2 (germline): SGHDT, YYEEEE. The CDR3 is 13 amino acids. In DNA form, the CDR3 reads TGTGCCAGCAGCTTGGGGTTCGGGGATGGCTACACCTTC. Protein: CASSLGFGDGYTF.

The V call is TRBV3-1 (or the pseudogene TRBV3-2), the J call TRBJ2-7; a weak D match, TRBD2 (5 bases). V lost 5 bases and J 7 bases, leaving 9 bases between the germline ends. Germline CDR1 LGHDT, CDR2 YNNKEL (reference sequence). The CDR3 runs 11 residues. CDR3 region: CASSSTGEQYF. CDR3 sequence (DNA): TGTGCCAGCAGCTCAACGGGGGAGCAGTACTTC.

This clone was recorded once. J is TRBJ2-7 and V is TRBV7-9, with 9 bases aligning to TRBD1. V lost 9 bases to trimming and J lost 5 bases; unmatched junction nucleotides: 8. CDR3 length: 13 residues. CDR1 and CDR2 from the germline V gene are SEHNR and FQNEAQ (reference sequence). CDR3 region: CASDSQGADEQYF. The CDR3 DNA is TGTGCCAGTGACTCACAGGGGGCGGACGAGCAGTACTTC.

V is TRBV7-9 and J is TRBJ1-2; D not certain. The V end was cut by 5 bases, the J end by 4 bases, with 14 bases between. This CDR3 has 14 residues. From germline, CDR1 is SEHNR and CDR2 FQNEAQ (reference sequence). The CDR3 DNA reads TGTGCCAGCAGCGCTATGGGAGGATTCTATGGCTACACCTTC. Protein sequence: CASSAMGGFYGYTF. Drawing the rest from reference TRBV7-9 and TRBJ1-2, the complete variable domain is DTGVSQNPRHKITKRGQNVTFRCDPISEHNRLYWYRQTLGQGPEFLTYFQNEAQLEKSRLLSDRFSAERPKGSFSTLEIQRTEQGDSAMYLCASSAMGGFYGYTFGSGTRLTVV.

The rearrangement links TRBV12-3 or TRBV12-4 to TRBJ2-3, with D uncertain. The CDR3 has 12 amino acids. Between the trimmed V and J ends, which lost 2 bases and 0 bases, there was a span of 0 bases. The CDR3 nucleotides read TGTGCCAGCAGTTTAAGCACAGATACGCAGTATTTT. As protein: CASSLSTDTQYF.